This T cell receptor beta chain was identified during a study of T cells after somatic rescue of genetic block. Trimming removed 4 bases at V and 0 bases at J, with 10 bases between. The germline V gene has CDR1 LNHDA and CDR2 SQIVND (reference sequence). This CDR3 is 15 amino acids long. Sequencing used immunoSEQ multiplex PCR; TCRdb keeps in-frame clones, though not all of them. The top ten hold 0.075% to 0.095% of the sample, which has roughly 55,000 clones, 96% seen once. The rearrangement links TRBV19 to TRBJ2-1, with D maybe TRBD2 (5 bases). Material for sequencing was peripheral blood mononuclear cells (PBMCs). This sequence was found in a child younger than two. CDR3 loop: CASSSRRGSYNEQFF. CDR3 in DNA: TGTGCCAGTAGTAGTCGACGGGGCTCCTACAATGAGCAGTTCTTC.